Presented here are 20 T cell receptor beta chains from one specimen sequenced in a study of shared clonotypes between healthy human individuals. Naive CD8 populations comprised CD45RO-negative cells positively selected for CCR7, excluding terminally differentiated effector memory CD45RA+ cells. Using immunoSEQ multiplex PCR, the repertoire was profiled, and TCRdb retains in-frame clones only, with some absent. The table shows 750,000 to 1,000,000 clones, with over 90% occurring only once. The sequenced sample consisted of naive CD8+ T cells sorted from blood. All receptors come from a man aged 30 to 45 in good health.

The chain combines TRBV11-3 with TRBJ2-2, with a possible D match to TRBD1 (6 bases). CDR1 and CDR2 (germline): SGHNT, YENEEA. V was pared by 4 bases and J by 8 bases, with 23 bases between. The CDR3 runs 17 residues. In nucleotides, the CDR3 is TGTGCCAGCAGCTCCGCGACAGGTTTGGGCGTTCGAGGGGAGCTGTTTTTT. Its protein is CASSSATGLGVRGELFF.

V usage is TRBV27 and J usage is TRBJ2-7; a possible D gene is TRBD1 (6 bases). Trimming took 2 bases from V and 6 from J, leaving 14 bases between them. The CDR3 spans 14 residues. Germline V CDR1 and CDR2: MNHEY, SMNVEV (reference sequence). CDR3 amino acids: CASSLGQQKGEQYF. CDR3 coding DNA: TGTGCCAGCAGTTTAGGACAGCAAAAGGGCGAGCAGTACTTC.

This clone was seen once. The chain combines TRBV27 with TRBJ2-7, with TRBD2 identical over 13 bases. V was clipped by 0 bases and J by 2 bases; unmatched bases: 7. Per germline, CDR1 MNHEY and CDR2 SMNVEV (reference sequence). This CDR3 has 18 amino acids. CDR3 nucleotide sequence: TGTGCCAGCAGTTTATCGAGGGGACTAGCGGGAAGGACCTACGAGCAGTACTTC. Translation: CASSLSRGLAGRTYEQYF.

The gene calls are TRBV29-1 and TRBJ2-7; no clear D. CDR1 SQVTM and CDR2 ANQGSEA come from the germline V gene. The CDR3 totals 13 residues. Trimming removed 7 bases at V and 3 bases at J, with 16 bases between. CDR3 DNA sequence: TGCAGCGCTGGCTCCGGGTCCATCTACGAGCAGTACTTC. Its protein is CSAGSGSIYEQYF.

V and J are TRBV4-1 and TRBJ2-1; D not certain. With 0 bases removed from V and 0 bases from J, the gap between germline ends came to 6 bases. Germline CDR1 reads MGHRA; CDR2 reads YSYEKL. The CDR3 runs to 15 residues. The CDR3 loop reads CASSQDSSSYNEQFF. The CDR3 DNA reads TGCGCCAGCAGCCAAGACTCGAGCTCCTACAATGAGCAGTTCTTC.

The chain combines TRBV6-5 with TRBJ2-1; no definite D call. The length of the CDR3 is 12 residues. The V gene lost 2 bases and the J gene lost 7 bases, with 6 bases spanning the gap. The germline gives CDR1 MNHEY, CDR2 SVGAGI. The CDR3 DNA reads TGTGCCAGCAGTTACGTGGGGAATGAGCAGTTCTTC. This translates into CASSYVGNEQFF.

The chain links TRBV6-4 to TRBJ2-1; 10 bases line up with TRBD2. The germline gives CDR1 MRHNA, CDR2 SNTAGT. This CDR3 has 16 residues. V shed 2 bases, J shed 4 bases, and the junction held 5 bases outside the gene matches. The CDR3 nucleotides read TGTGCCAGCAGTGACAAGGGAGCGGGAGGGTACAATGAGCAGTTCTTC. As protein: CASSDKGAGGYNEQFF.

This clone was seen more than once but under ten times. This specimen includes other DNA sequences encoding the same CDR3. J is TRBJ2-2 and V is TRBV9, with D unclear. V lost 0 bases and J lost 8, with 5 bases in between. The CDR3 is made up of 12 amino acids. Germline V gene lookup returns CDR1 SGDLS and CDR2 YYNGEE. CDR3 loop: CASSVVSGELFF. The CDR3 DNA is TGTGCCAGCAGCGTAGTTTCGGGGGAGCTGTTTTTT.

The chain recombines TRBV4-3 with TRBJ1-1; maybe TRBD1 (5 bases). CDR1 and CDR2 (germline): LGHNA, YSLEER. Trimming cost V 2 bases and J 4 bases, with 23 bases left between them. The CDR3 is 18 amino acids. For the CDR3, the DNA is TGCGCCAGCAGCCAACAGAGGAGGATCGGGGGTAGAGGCACTGAAGCTTTCTTT. As protein: CASSQQRRIGGRGTEAFF.

A note on this clone: Other DNA sequences in the same sample also yield this CDR3. This rearrangement joins TRBV29-1 to TRBJ2-1; D may be TRBD1 (5 bases). This CDR3 is 14 amino acids long. The V gene lost 3 bases and the J gene lost 0 bases, with 9 bases spanning the gap. Looked up from germline, CDR1 is SQVTM and CDR2 is ANQGSEA. DNA for the CDR3: TGCAGCGTTGAGGGGCTAGTCTCCTACAATGAGCAGTTCTTC. The encoded protein is CSVEGLVSYNEQFF.

The chain has TRBV15 and TRBJ2-5; D not resolved. Trimming pared 3 bases from V and 5 bases from J, leaving 13 bases between. The CDR3 contains 14 residues. From germline, CDR1 is LNHNV and CDR2 YYDKDF (reference sequence). CDR3 region: CATSRETRWETQYF. The CDR3 DNA reads as TGTGCCACCAGCAGGGAGACACGGTGGGAGACCCAGTACTTC.

The rearrangement joins TRBV19 to TRBJ2-1, with a weak D call TRBD2 (6 bases). The length of the CDR3 is 14 residues. Germline-derived CDR1 and CDR2 are LNHDA and SQIVND (reference sequence). The ends were cut back, 5 bases at V and 4 bases at J, with 12 bases in the middle. The chain's CDR3 is CASSLDSGYNEQFF. The CDR3 region has the DNA TGTGCCAGTAGTTTGGATAGCGGTTACAATGAGCAGTTCTTC.

The chain recombines TRBV6-6 with TRBJ2-7, with D tentatively TRBD1 or TRBD2 (5 bases each). Trimming pared 8 bases from V and 1 base from J, leaving 18 bases between. CDR3 length: 15 residues. Germline CDR1 MNHNY, CDR2 SVGAGI (reference sequence). CDR3 amino acids: CASHGTPGMSYEQYF. CDR3 bases: TGTGCCAGCCACGGGACGCCTGGGATGTCCTACGAGCAGTACTTC.

This chain joins TRBV4-1 and TRBJ1-4; 9 bases match TRBD1. CDR1 MGHRA and CDR2 YSYEKL come from the germline V gene. The CDR3 has 15 residues. The junction had 8 bases not matched to a gene; V was cut back by 4 bases and J by 8 bases. The CDR3 region is CASSPPDRGREKLFF. In nucleotides, the CDR3 is TGCGCCAGCAGCCCACCGGACAGGGGAAGGGAAAAACTGTTTTTT.

This chain connects TRBV7-9 to TRBJ2-1, with D tentatively TRBD2 (5 bases). Trimming left V 5 bases short and J 8 bases short, with 7 bases between. The germline gives CDR1 SEHNR, CDR2 FQNEAQ (reference sequence). The CDR3 covers 11 residues. The DNA of the CDR3 is TGTGCCAGCAGCACTAGTCATGAGCAGTTCTTC. Translation: CASSTSHEQFF.

The gene calls are TRBV6-4 and TRBJ2-3; the D is unclear. The CDR3 is 14 residues long. CDR1 is MRHNA, CDR2 SNTAGT, per germline. The V end was cut by 2 bases, the J end by 3 bases, with 9 bases between. The chain's CDR3 is CASSDGDETDTQYF. CDR3 in DNA: TGTGCCAGCAGTGACGGAGACGAGACAGATACGCAGTATTTT.

This clone has a single count. The chain employs TRBV28 and TRBJ2-1; 12 bases line up with TRBD2. V shed 6 bases and J 3 bases; nucleotides not matched to a gene: 6. The germline gives CDR1 MDHEN, CDR2 SYDVKM. CDR3 length: 16 amino acids. The CDR3 here is CASSLRTSGDYNEQFF. CDR3 nucleotide sequence: TGTGCCAGCAGCCTCCGGACTAGCGGGGACTACAATGAGCAGTTCTTC.

V and J are TRBV18 and TRBJ2-5; 9 nucleotides agree with TRBD1. The V gene's germline CDR1 is KGHSH and CDR2 LQKENI. Trimming at V came to 3 bases and at J to 5 bases, leaving 13 bases not matched to a gene. CDR3 length: 17 amino acids. Here the CDR3 reads CASSPQLRTGVFETQYF. In nucleotides, the CDR3 is TGTGCCAGCTCACCGCAGTTGAGGACAGGGGTATTTGAGACCCAGTACTTC. Looking up the rest from reference TRBV18 and TRBJ2-5 gives the full variable domain: NAGVMQNPRHLVRRRGQEARLRCSPMKGHSHVYWYRQLPEEGLKFMVYLQKENIIDESGMPKERFSAEFPKEGPSILRIQQVVRGDSAAYFCASSPQLRTGVFETQYFGPGTRLLVL.

This chain links TRBV5-1 with TRBJ2-5; weak D call: TRBD2 (6 bases). V lost 4 bases, J lost 5 bases, and 6 bases lay in between. The germline V gene encodes CDR1 SGHRS and CDR2 YFSETQ. The CDR3 is made up of 11 amino acids. The CDR3 DNA follows: TGCGCCAGCAGCGGGGGGGAGACCCAGTACTTC. The encoded protein is CASSGGETQYF.

To note about this clone: The junction departs from germline at one end; a sequencing error may be responsible. The V and J genes are TRBV27 and TRBJ1-5, with D tentatively TRBD1 (5 bases). Looked up from germline, CDR1 is MNHEY and CDR2 is SMNVEV (reference sequence). The CDR3 loop spans 14 amino acids. DNA of the CDR3: TGTGCCAGCAGTTTAAGGCAGGGCAATCGGCCCCAGCATTTT. Its translation: CASSLRQGNRPQHF.